The 8 T cell receptor beta chains given below trace back to one sample, sequenced in a study of blood T cell repertoires in COVID-19. Clones were read by immunoSEQ multiplex PCR, and TCRdb kept only the in-frame ones, dropping some. This table holds some 350,000 clones, around four fifths found once. The source material was peripheral blood. The receptors shown here come from a man aged 25 to 40 with active or convalescent COVID-19.

This chain links TRBV12-3 or TRBV12-4 with TRBJ1-2; D is possibly TRBD1 (6 bases). This CDR3 is built from 13 residues. Trimming shortened V by 5 bases and J by 6 bases, and 13 bases separated the two germline ends. CDR3 in amino acids: CASSLQGFDGYTF. CDR3 coding DNA: TGTGCCAGCAGTCTCCAGGGGTTTGATGGCTACACCTTC.

CDR3 sequence: CASAGTSSEKLFF. The CDR3 DNA is TGCGCCAGCGCGGGCACGAGCAGTGAAAAACTGTTTTTT. This sequence joins TRBV5-1 and TRBJ1-4; D gene ambiguous. Trimming removed 7 bases at V and 7 bases at J, with 14 bases between. The CDR3 length is 13 residues. CDR1 and CDR2 (germline): SGHRS, YFSETQ.

The rearrangement uses TRBV13 and TRBJ2-7; 7 bases fit TRBD1. The ends lost 5 bases at V and 2 bases at J; junction bases unmatched: 9. Germline CDR1 PRHDT, CDR2 FYEKMQ (reference sequence). The length of the CDR3 is 15 residues. CDR3 sequence: CASSPRDSGTYEQYF. The DNA for the CDR3 is TGTGCCAGCAGCCCTCGGGACAGCGGCACCTACGAGCAGTACTTC.

The J gene is TRBJ1-1, the V gene TRBV5-1, with 7 nucleotides matching TRBD1. CDR1 is SGHRS, CDR2 YFSETQ, per germline. This CDR3 comprises 14 residues. V lost 1 base and J lost 0; bases outside the gene matches: 0. DNA for the CDR3: TGCGCCAGCAGCTTGACAGGGGTGAACACTGAAGCTTTCTTT. It specifies CASSLTGVNTEAFF.

This clone was recorded only once. The CDR3 spells CASSRDRVDSPLHF. In DNA, the CDR3 is TGTGCCAGCAGCAGGGACAGGGTCGATTCACCCCTCCACTTT. The V and J genes are TRBV9 and TRBJ1-6, with TRBD1 matching over 9 bases. The germline CDR1 and CDR2 sequences are SGDLS and YYNGEE. The CDR3 has 14 residues. Germline trimming cut 4 bases from V and 8 bases from J; bases unmatched to any gene: 4.

The chain recombines TRBV18 with TRBJ2-2; D perhaps matches TRBD2 (6 bases). Germline V gene sequence: CDR1 KGHSH, CDR2 LQKENI. The CDR3 is 13 amino acids. The ends were cut back, 7 bases at V and 7 bases at J, with 13 bases in the middle. This CDR3 reads CASFGLPYGELFF. CDR3 nucleotides: TGTGCCAGCTTTGGACTACCTTACGGGGAGCTGTTTTTT.

This sequence joins TRBV6-2 or TRBV6-3 and TRBJ2-5; a possible D gene is TRBD1 (6 bases). CDR3 length: 15 amino acids. V dropped 6 bases and J dropped 7 bases, with 21 bases sitting between them. Germline values: CDR1 MNHEY, CDR2 SVGEGT. The CDR3 loop is CASSHYRVTLRTQYF. For the CDR3, the DNA is TGTGCCAGCAGCCACTACAGGGTGACGTTACGGACCCAGTACTTC.

The rearrangement uses TRBV28 and TRBJ2-3; 9 positions match TRBD2. Per germline, CDR1 MDHEN and CDR2 SYDVKM. CDR3 size: 16 residues. V lost 5 bases, J lost 2 bases, and 8 bases stayed unmatched. The CDR3 protein is CASSLRLAVTTDTQYF. Written as DNA, the CDR3 is TGTGCCAGCAGTCTAAGACTAGCGGTAACCACAGATACGCAGTATTTT.